A selection of T cell receptor beta chains follows, all from one sample in a study of blood T cells in healthy people across ages. TCRdb ran MiXCR on the 5' RACE reads and lists one entry per CDR3 protein. Found here are over 1,300,000 distinct CDR3 sequences, approximately 60% of them singletons; the top ten hold 5% to 7%. Sequenced: blood. These TCRs come from a man between 18 and 35 years old in good health. Each CDR3 is given with its conserved first and last residue. The D gene is left open where the match is weak. A clone size is listed for some rows: how often the clone was seen (once, few, many), or a class if it is expanded.

j_call d_call v_call clone_size cdr3_nt cdr3_aa
TRBJ2-3 TRBD1 TRBV28 . TGTGCCAGCAGTGCTGGCGGACAGGGTACAGATACGCAGTATTTT CASSAGGQGTDTQYF
TRBJ2-1 TRBD2 TRBV27 . TGTGCCAGCAGTTTACGTAGCGGGGGGGCATGGAATGAGCAGTTCTTC CASSLRSGGAWNEQFF
TRBJ2-7 . TRBV7-7 few TGTGCTAGCAGCTCACTACCCTTCACAGAGCAGTACTTC CASSSLPFTEQYF
TRBJ2-1 . TRBV5-1 . TGCGCCAGCAGCTTGATACAGCGGGAGCAGTTCTTC CASSLIQREQFF
TRBJ2-3 . TRBV29-1 . TGCAGCGTTGAAGAAGGGGGGGTCACAGATACGCAGTATTTT CSVEEGGVTDTQYF
TRBJ2-7 TRBD2 TRBV4-2 few TGTGCCAGCCGGGGGGGTTCCCACGAGCAGTACTTC CASRGGSHEQYF
TRBJ2-1 TRBD2 TRBV5-1 few TGCGCCAGCAGCTCTAAAGGGACTAGCGTTTTCAATGAGCAGTTCTTC CASSSKGTSVFNEQFF
TRBJ1-6 TRBD1 TRBV27 once TGTGCCAGCACAAACAGGGGGTCACCCCTCCACTTT CASTNRGSPLHF
TRBJ2-7 . TRBV6-2/TRBV6-3 . TGTGCCAGCAGTGGGGCCGTCTCCTACGAGCAGTACTTC CASSGAVSYEQYF
TRBJ1-5 . TRBV20-1 . TGCAGTGCTGGGGTGCAGGGGAGGGCGAATAGCAATCAGCCCCAGCATTTT CSAGVQGRANSNQPQHF
TRBJ2-3 TRBD2 TRBV20-1 few TGCAGTGCTGAGCGGGAGTGGGTAGATACGCAGTATTTT CSAEREWVDTQYF
TRBJ1-5 TRBD1 TRBV12-3/TRBV12-4 many TGTGCCAGCACCCAGGGACAGGGAGGCAATCAGCCCCAGCATTTT CASTQGQGGNQPQHF
TRBJ1-5 . TRBV7-2 . TGTGCCAGCAGGGAAGAAGTTTTCGGCCAGCCCCAGCATTTT CASREEVFGQPQHF
TRBJ2-5 TRBD1 TRBV20-1 . TGCAGTGCTACAGGGGGATATGAGACCCAGTACTTC CSATGGYETQYF
TRBJ2-7 TRBD2 TRBV7-6 . TGTGCCAGCAGCTTACAGCCTAGCGGACCATACGAGCAGTACTTC CASSLQPSGPYEQYF
TRBJ1-6 . TRBV20-1 . TGCAGTGCTAGGCGTGTGGGGGCGGATTATTCACCCCTCCACTTT CSARRVGADYSPLHF
TRBJ2-7 . TRBV7-6 few TGTGCCAGCAGCTTCCGCACTACCTACGAGCAGTACTTC CASSFRTTYEQYF
TRBJ2-6 TRBD2 TRBV5-1 . TGCGCCAGCAGCTTGTTAGCGGGCACGTCTGGGGCCAACGTCCTGACTTTC CASSLLAGTSGANVLTF
TRBJ1-5 . TRBV9 . TGTGCCAGCAGCGCCTCCCACGGACAGCCCCAGCATTTT CASSASHGQPQHF
TRBJ2-5 TRBD2 TRBV20-1 . TGCAGTGCTAGCTACAATAACGGGGGGTCCGGGACCCAGTACTTC CSASYNNGGSGTQYF
TRBJ2-3 TRBD2 TRBV4-1 . TGCGCCAGCAGCCAAGCGGTACAGCGGGAGTATGCCACAGATACGCAGTATTTT CASSQAVQREYATDTQYF
TRBJ2-3 TRBD2 TRBV3-1 . TGTGCCAGCAGCCAACCGGGACTAGGGGGGGCGGATACGCAGTATTTT CASSQPGLGGADTQYF
TRBJ2-1 . TRBV6-2/TRBV6-3 . TGTGCCAGCAGTTACACCCAAGGGGGTGAGCAGTTCTTC CASSYTQGGEQFF
TRBJ2-1 . TRBV14 few TGTGCCAGCAGCCAATGGGGGGACAATGAGCAGTTCTTC CASSQWGDNEQFF
TRBJ2-3 TRBD1 TRBV3-1 . TGTGCCAGCAGCCAAGCAAGGACAGGGGTGACAGATACGCAGTATTTT CASSQARTGVTDTQYF